This TCR beta chain was recorded in a study of blood T cell repertoires in COVID-19. Study as a whole: The analysed material was cDNA or gDNA that came from T cells, B-cell-depleted T cells, or PBMCs.

Assay: immunoSEQ multiplex PCR; the TCRdb copy retains only in-frame clones and omits some. Here the sample spans around 310,000 clones, roughly 86% being singletons. Germline V gene lookup returns CDR1 LNHDA and CDR2 SQIVND (reference sequence). Trimming stripped 4 bases from V and 3 bases from J, with 19 bases between. The CDR3 contains 16 residues. Specimen: PBMCs or T cells enriched from blood (not recorded which). This sequence originates from a woman aged 30 to 39 who had recovered from COVID-19. The V call is TRBV19, the J call TRBJ2-7; D might be TRBD2 (6 bases). DNA for the CDR3: TGTGCCAGTAGTACCACCTTCGGGGGAGCCCACTACGAGCAGTACTTC. Its protein product is CASSTTFGGAHYEQYF.